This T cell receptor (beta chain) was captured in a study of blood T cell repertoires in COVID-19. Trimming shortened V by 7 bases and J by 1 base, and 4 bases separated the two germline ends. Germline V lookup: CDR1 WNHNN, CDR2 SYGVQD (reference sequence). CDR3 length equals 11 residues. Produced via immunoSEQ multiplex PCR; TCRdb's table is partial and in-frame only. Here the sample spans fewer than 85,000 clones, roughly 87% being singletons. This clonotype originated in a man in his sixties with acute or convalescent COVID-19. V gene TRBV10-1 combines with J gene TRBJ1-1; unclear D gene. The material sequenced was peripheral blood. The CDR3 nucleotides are TGCGCCAGCACCTGGAACACTGAAGCTTTCTTT. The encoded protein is CASTWNTEAFF.